Listed below are T cell receptor beta chains from one sample, sequenced in a study of read filtering for tumor transcriptome and immune sequencing. Each CDR3 protein is one row after TCRdb ran MiXCR on the reads. Altogether 20,000 to 30,000 distinct CDR3 sequences are present, about 20% being singletons, with the ten largest covering around 46%. Source material: a population of CD138-negative cells sorted from bone marrow. Receptor source: a donor aged 40 or older with multiple myeloma. The CDR3 runs from the conserved cysteine through the conserved F or W. The D gene is left open where the match is weak. A row's size may be missing; if present it is once, few, many or a size class.

size: many; D: -; V: TRBV7-9; J: TRBJ2-2; CDR3: CASSPPQRTGELFF; DNA: TGTGCCAGCAGCCCCCCCCAGAGAACCGGGGAGCTGTTTTTT
size: few; D: -; V: TRBV27; J: TRBJ2-1; CDR3: CASSLSRGGGNEQFF; DNA: TGTGCCAGCAGTTTGAGTAGGGGGGGGGGCAATGAGCAGTTCTTC
size: -; D: -; V: TRBV7-7; J: TRBJ1-2; CDR3: CASSLDPRVLTGGYTF; DNA: TGTGCTAGCAGCTTAGATCCCCGGGTACTTACCGGGGGCTACACCTTC
size: many; D: -; V: TRBV20-1; J: TRBJ2-1; CDR3: CSAPARGGNEQFF; DNA: TGCAGTGCCCCTGCGAGGGGAGGCAATGAGCAGTTCTTC
size: few; D: TRBD1; V: TRBV14; J: TRBJ2-3; CDR3: CASSQVPGGSTDTQYF; DNA: TGTGCCAGCAGCCAAGTGCCAGGGGGCAGCACAGATACGCAGTATTTT
size: many; D: -; V: TRBV11-2; J: TRBJ2-5; CDR3: CASSLGRETQYF; DNA: TGTGCCAGCAGCTTAGGTCGAGAGACCCAGTACTTC
size: many; D: -; V: TRBV20-1; J: TRBJ2-3; CDR3: CSAPSGRTDTQYF; DNA: TGCAGCGCCCCCAGCGGTCGCACAGATACGCAGTATTTT
size: many; D: -; V: TRBV20-1; J: TRBJ1-1; CDR3: CSASPGMNTEAFF; DNA: TGCAGTGCTAGTCCAGGGATGAACACTGAAGCTTTCTTT
size: -; D: TRBD2; V: TRBV14; J: TRBJ2-2; CDR3: CASSQGTSGNTGELFF; DNA: TGTGCCAGCAGCCAAGGGACTAGCGGGAACACCGGGGAGCTGTTTTTT
size: few; D: TRBD1; V: TRBV19; J: TRBJ2-7; CDR3: CASSPGDRRYEQYF; DNA: TGTGCCAGTAGTCCGGGGGACAGGAGGTACGAGCAGTACTTC
size: many; D: -; V: TRBV9; J: TRBJ2-2; CDR3: CASSVGVGAGRNTGELFF; DNA: TGTGCCAGCAGCGTAGGGGTAGGGGCAGGGAGGAACACCGGGGAGCTGTTTTTT
size: many; D: -; V: TRBV5-1; J: TRBJ2-3; CDR3: CASSFRDTQYF; DNA: TGCGCCAGCAGCTTTAGGGATACGCAGTATTTT
size: -; D: TRBD1; V: TRBV10-3; J: TRBJ1-2; CDR3: CAITGQGANYGYTF; DNA: TGTGCCATCACCGGACAGGGGGCTAACTATGGCTACACCTTC
size: -; D: -; V: TRBV12-3/TRBV12-4; J: TRBJ1-5; CDR3: CASSQGPEDQPQHF; DNA: TGTGCCAGCAGCCAGGGACCTGAAGATCAGCCCCAGCATTTT
size: many; D: TRBD2; V: TRBV6-1; J: TRBJ2-1; CDR3: CASLAGGIDEQFF; DNA: TGTGCCAGTCTAGCGGGTGGTATCGATGAGCAGTTCTTC
size: many; D: -; V: TRBV9; J: TRBJ2-1; CDR3: CASSVEPINEQFF; DNA: TGTGCCAGCAGCGTAGAGCCCATCAATGAGCAGTTCTTC
size: few; D: TRBD2; V: TRBV10-3; J: TRBJ2-3; CDR3: CAISSGGGSSTDTQYF; DNA: TGTGCCATCAGCTCTGGCGGGGGTTCTAGCACAGATACGCAGTATTTT
size: many; D: -; V: TRBV5-4; J: TRBJ2-1; CDR3: CASSLEGRPYNEQFF; DNA: TGTGCCAGCAGCTTGGAGGGGAGACCCTACAATGAGCAGTTCTTC
size: medium-sized; D: TRBD1; V: TRBV30; J: TRBJ1-1; CDR3: CAWNRQGGGTEAFF; DNA: TGTGCCTGGAACCGTCAGGGGGGAGGCACTGAAGCTTTCTTT
size: many; D: -; V: TRBV6-5; J: TRBJ1-1; CDR3: CASSYSRQVNTEAFF; DNA: TGTGCCAGCAGTTACTCGAGACAGGTGAACACTGAAGCTTTCTTT
size: -; D: TRBD2; V: TRBV3-1; J: TRBJ2-3; CDR3: CASSYRLAGASTDTQYF; DNA: TGTGCCAGCAGCTACAGACTAGCGGGAGCCTCCACAGATACGCAGTATTTT
size: many; D: TRBD2; V: TRBV15; J: TRBJ2-5; CDR3: CATSRDTSGERSQETQYF; DNA: TGTGCCACCAGCAGAGATACTAGCGGGGAGCGCTCCCAAGAGACCCAGTACTTC
size: -; D: -; V: TRBV28; J: TRBJ2-7; CDR3: CASSPSPPYEQYF; DNA: TGTGCCAGCAGCCCTAGTCCCCCCTACGAGCAGTACTTC
size: many; D: TRBD1; V: TRBV5-4; J: TRBJ1-1; CDR3: CASSLGDRENTEAFF; DNA: TGTGCCAGCAGCTTAGGGGACAGGGAGAACACTGAAGCTTTCTTT
size: many; D: TRBD1; V: TRBV20-1; J: TRBJ2-5; CDR3: CSALDRGETQYF; DNA: TGCAGTGCTTTGGACAGGGGCGAGACCCAGTACTTC
size: few; D: TRBD1; V: TRBV24-1; J: TRBJ2-1; CDR3: CATSGQGPYNEQFF; DNA: TGTGCCACCAGTGGACAGGGGCCTTACAATGAGCAGTTCTTC
size: many; D: -; V: TRBV4-2; J: TRBJ2-7; CDR3: CASSQDRGWGHEQYF; DNA: TGTGCCAGCAGCCAAGATCGGGGTTGGGGCCACGAGCAGTACTTC
size: few; D: TRBD1; V: TRBV20-1; J: TRBJ2-5; CDR3: CSAGLGQGVLQETQYF; DNA: TGCAGTGCCGGACTCGGACAGGGGGTCCTCCAAGAGACCCAGTACTTC
size: many; D: -; V: TRBV29-1; J: TRBJ2-5; CDR3: CSVEGSGETQYF; DNA: TGCAGCGTTGAAGGCTCGGGAGAGACCCAGTACTTC
size: few; D: TRBD2; V: TRBV20-1; J: TRBJ2-2; CDR3: CSARSSSGGINTGELFF; DNA: TGCAGTGCTAGATCCTCAAGCGGGGGGATAAACACCGGGGAGCTGTTTTTT
size: few; D: -; V: TRBV4-1; J: TRBJ1-6; CDR3: CTSSQVRVGMNSPLHF; DNA: TGCACCAGCAGCCAAGTCAGGGTGGGGATGAATTCACCCCTCCACTTT
size: many; D: -; V: TRBV18; J: TRBJ1-4; CDR3: CASSPFPATSEKLFF; DNA: TGTGCCAGCTCACCATTTCCGGCAACTAGTGAAAAACTGTTTTTT
size: many; D: -; V: TRBV3-1; J: TRBJ1-1; CDR3: CASSQGYQGAFF; DNA: TGTGCCAGCAGCCAAGGGTACCAGGGAGCTTTCTTT
size: many; D: TRBD2; V: TRBV5-1; J: TRBJ2-1; CDR3: CASSSQSGGASYNEQFF; DNA: TGCGCCAGCAGCTCACAATCCGGGGGGGCCTCCTACAATGAGCAGTTCTTC
size: -; D: -; V: TRBV6-5; J: TRBJ1-5; CDR3: CASSPPGNQPQHF; DNA: TGTGCCAGCAGTCCCCCGGGCAATCAGCCCCAGCATTTT
size: -; D: -; V: TRBV6-6; J: TRBJ2-3; CDR3: CASSYLRVSVTDTQYF; DNA: TGTGCCAGCAGTTACCTGAGAGTTAGCGTCACAGATACGCAGTATTTT
size: many; D: -; V: TRBV6-6; J: TRBJ2-3; CDR3: CASSYLRSSLSDTQYF; DNA: TGTGCCAGCAGTTACCTGAGGAGTAGTTTATCAGATACGCAGTATTTT
size: many; D: -; V: TRBV29-1; J: TRBJ1-2; CDR3: CSVGQDSNYGYTF; DNA: TGCAGCGTTGGACAGGATTCTAACTATGGCTACACCTTC
size: many; D: -; V: TRBV7-2; J: TRBJ2-6; CDR3: CASSLGVTGANVLTF; DNA: TGTGCCAGCAGCTTAGGCGTTACTGGGGCCAACGTCCTGACTTTC
size: few; D: -; V: TRBV5-6; J: TRBJ2-3; CDR3: CASSIVGGSTDTQYF; DNA: TGTGCCAGCAGCATCGTAGGAGGGAGCACAGATACGCAGTATTTT
size: many; D: -; V: TRBV5-1; J: TRBJ2-3; CDR3: CASSLVLGRTDTQYF; DNA: TGTGCCAGCAGCTTGGTCCTGGGACGCACAGATACGCAGTATTTT
size: few; D: -; V: TRBV6-6; J: TRBJ1-1; CDR3: CASSRRNTEAFF; DNA: TGTGCCAGCAGCCGGAGAAACACTGAAGCTTTCTTT
size: many; D: -; V: TRBV5-1; J: TRBJ1-2; CDR3: CASSPRAGAFPNYGYTF; DNA: TGCGCCAGCAGCCCACGGGCAGGGGCCTTCCCTAACTATGGCTACACCTTC
size: -; D: -; V: TRBV6-1; J: TRBJ1-2; CDR3: CASSDRWKDGYTF; DNA: TGTGCCAGCAGTGACAGGTGGAAGGATGGCTACACCTTC
size: many; D: -; V: TRBV20-1; J: TRBJ2-4; CDR3: CSAREPLGAGNIQYF; DNA: TGCAGTGCTAGAGAGCCCCTGGGGGCAGGAAACATTCAGTACTTC
size: many; D: -; V: TRBV3-1; J: TRBJ2-7; CDR3: CASSQSGHRYEQYF; DNA: TGTGCCAGCAGCCAGTCAGGACACAGATACGAGCAGTACTTC